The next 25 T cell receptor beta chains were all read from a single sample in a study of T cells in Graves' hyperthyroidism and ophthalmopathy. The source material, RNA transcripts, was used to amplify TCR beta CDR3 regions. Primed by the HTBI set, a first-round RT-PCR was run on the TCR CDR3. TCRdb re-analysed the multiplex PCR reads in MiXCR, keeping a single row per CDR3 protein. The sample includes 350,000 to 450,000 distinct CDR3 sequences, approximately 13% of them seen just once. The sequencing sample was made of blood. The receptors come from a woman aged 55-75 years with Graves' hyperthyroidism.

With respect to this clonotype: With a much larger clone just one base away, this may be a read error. CDR3 sequence (DNA): TGCAGTGCTAGTAATCAGTACAATAAGCAGTTCTTC. This codes for CSASNQYNKQFF. V gene TRBV20-1 combines with J gene TRBJ2-1, with unresolved D. This CDR3 is 12 amino acids long. From germline, CDR1 is DFQATT and CDR2 SNEGSKA (reference sequence).

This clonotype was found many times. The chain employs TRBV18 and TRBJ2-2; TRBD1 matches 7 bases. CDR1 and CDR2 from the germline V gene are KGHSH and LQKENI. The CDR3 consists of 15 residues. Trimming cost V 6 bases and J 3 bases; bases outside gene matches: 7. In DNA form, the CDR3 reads TGTGCCAGCTCCCTGGGACAGAGTTACACCGGGGAGCTGTTTTTT. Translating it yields CASSLGQSYTGELFF.

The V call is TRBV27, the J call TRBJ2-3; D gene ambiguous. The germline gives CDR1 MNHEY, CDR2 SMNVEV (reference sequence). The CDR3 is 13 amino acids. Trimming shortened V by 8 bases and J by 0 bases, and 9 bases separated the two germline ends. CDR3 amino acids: CASGRFSTDTQYF. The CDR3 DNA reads TGTGCCAGCGGGCGGTTTAGCACAGATACGCAGTATTTT.

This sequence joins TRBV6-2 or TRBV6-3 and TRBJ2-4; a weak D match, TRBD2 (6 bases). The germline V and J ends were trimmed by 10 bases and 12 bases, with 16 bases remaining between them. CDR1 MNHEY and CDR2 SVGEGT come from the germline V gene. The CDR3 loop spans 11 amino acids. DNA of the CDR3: TGTGCCATTTCTCAGGACTACCCTCAGTACTTC. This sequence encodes CAISQDYPQYF.

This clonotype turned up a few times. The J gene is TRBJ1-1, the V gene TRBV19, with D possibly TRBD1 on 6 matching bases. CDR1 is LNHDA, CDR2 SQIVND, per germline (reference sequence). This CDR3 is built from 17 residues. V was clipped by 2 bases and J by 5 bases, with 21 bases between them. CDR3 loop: CASSILGGGAKDTEAFF. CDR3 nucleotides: TGTGCCAGTAGTATATTAGGAGGGGGAGCTAAGGATACTGAAGCTTTCTTT.

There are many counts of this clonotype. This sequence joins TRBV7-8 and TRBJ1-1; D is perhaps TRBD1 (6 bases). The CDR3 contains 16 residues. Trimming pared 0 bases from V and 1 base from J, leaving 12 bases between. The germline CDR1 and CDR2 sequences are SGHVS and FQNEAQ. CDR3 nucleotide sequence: TGTGCCAGCAGCTTAGCCAGAGCGGGGGCGAACACTGAAGCTTTCTTT. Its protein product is CASSLARAGANTEAFF.

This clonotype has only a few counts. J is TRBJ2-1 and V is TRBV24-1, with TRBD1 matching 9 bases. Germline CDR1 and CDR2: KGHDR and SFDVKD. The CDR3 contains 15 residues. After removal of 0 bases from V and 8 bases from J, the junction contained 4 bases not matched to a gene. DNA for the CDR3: TGTGCCACCAGTGATTTGGGACAGGGGTTGTATGAGCAGTTCTTC. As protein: CATSDLGQGLYEQFF.

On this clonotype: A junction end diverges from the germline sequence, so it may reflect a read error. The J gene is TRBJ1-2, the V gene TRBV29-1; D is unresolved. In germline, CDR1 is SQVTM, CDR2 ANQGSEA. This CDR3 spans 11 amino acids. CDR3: CSVVEGYGYTF. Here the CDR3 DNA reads TGCAGCGTTGTAGAGGGTTATGGCTACACCTTT.

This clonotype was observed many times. The CDR3 loop is CASSQEEGFSPLHF. The DNA for the CDR3 is TGTGCCAGCAGCCAAGAGGAGGGTTTCTCACCCCTCCACTTT. The rearrangement links TRBV3-1 to TRBJ1-6; D unclear. CDR1 and CDR2 (germline): LGHDT, YNNKEL (reference sequence). V lost 0 bases and J 10 bases, leaving 10 bases between the germline ends. This CDR3 has 14 amino acids.

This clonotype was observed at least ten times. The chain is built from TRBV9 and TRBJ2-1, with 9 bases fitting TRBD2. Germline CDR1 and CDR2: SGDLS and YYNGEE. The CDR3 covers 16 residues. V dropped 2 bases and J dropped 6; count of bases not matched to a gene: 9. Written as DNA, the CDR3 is TGTGCCAGCAGCGTTGGTTCGGGACTAGCCTCCAATGAGCAGTTCTTC. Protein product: CASSVGSGLASNEQFF.

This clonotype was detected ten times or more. The CDR3 nucleotides read TGTGCCAGCAGCTCCCCGAGATCACCGGGTGGCGAGCAGTACTTC. Amino acids: CASSSPRSPGGEQYF. J is TRBJ2-7 and V is TRBV11-2; D not certain. Germline CDR1 SGHAT, CDR2 FQNNGV. V was trimmed by 4 bases and J by 6 bases, leaving 19 bases between them. The length of the CDR3 is 15 residues.

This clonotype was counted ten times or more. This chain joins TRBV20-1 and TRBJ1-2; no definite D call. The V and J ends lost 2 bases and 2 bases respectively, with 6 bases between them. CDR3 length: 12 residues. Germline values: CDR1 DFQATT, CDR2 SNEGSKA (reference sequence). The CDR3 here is CSARPLNYGYTF. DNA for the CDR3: TGCAGTGCTAGACCTCTAAACTATGGCTACACCTTC.

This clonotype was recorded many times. The CDR3 sequence is CASSYSRSPDTQYF. CDR3 DNA sequence: TGTGCCAGCAGTTACTCGAGGTCACCGGATACGCAGTATTTT. The chain recombines TRBV6-6 with TRBJ2-3, with D hard to call. The CDR3 sequence is 14 residues long. V lost 0 bases to trimming and J lost 6 bases, with 10 bases between them. Germline V gene sequence: CDR1 MNHNY, CDR2 SVGAGI (reference sequence).

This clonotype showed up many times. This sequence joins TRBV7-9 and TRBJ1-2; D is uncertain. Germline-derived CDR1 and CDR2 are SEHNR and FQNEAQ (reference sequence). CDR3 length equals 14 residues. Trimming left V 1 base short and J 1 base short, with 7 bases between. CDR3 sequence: CASSLGRSNYGYTF. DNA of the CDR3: TGTGCCAGCAGCTTAGGCAGGAGTAACTATGGCTACACCTTC. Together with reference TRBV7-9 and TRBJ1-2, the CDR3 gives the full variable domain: DTGVSQNPRHKITKRGQNVTFRCDPISEHNRLYWYRQTLGQGPEFLTYFQNEAQLEKSRLLSDRFSAERPKGSFSTLEIQRTEQGDSAMYLCASSLGRSNYGYTFGSGTRLTVV.

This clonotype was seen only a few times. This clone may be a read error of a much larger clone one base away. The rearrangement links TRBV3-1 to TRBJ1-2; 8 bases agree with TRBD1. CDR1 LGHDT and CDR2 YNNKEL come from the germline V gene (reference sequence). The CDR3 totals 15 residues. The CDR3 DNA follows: TGTGCCAGCGGCCAAAAGGACAGGGTGAACTATGGCTACACCTTC. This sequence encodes CASGQKDRVNYGYTF.

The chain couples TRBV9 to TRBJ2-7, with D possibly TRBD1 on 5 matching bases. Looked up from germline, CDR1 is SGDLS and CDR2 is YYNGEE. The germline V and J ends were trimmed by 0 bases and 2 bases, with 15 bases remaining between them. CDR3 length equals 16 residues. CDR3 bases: TGTGCCAGCAGCGTAGGCTCCCAGGGCGTCACCTACGAGCAGTACTTC. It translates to CASSVGSQGVTYEQYF.

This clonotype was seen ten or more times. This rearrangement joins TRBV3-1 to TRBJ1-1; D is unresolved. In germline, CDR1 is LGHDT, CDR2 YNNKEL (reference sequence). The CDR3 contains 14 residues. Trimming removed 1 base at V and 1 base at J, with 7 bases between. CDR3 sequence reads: CASSQGGSNTEAFF. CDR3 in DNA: TGTGCCAGCAGCCAAGGAGGCTCGAACACTGAAGCTTTCTTT.

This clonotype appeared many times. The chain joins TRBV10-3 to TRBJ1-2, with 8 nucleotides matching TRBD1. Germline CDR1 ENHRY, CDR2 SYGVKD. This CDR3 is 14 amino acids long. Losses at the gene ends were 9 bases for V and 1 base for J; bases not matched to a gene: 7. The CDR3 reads CAITGGTLNYGYTF. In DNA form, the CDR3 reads TGTGCCATTACAGGGGGGACCCTTAACTATGGCTACACCTTC.

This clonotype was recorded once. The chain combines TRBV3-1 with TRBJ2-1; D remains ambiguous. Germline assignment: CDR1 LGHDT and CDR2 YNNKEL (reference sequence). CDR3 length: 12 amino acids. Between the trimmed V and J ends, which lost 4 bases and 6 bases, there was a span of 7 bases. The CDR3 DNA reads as TGTGCCAGCAGCCTCCTACTCAATGAGCAGTTCTTC. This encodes CASSLLLNEQFF.

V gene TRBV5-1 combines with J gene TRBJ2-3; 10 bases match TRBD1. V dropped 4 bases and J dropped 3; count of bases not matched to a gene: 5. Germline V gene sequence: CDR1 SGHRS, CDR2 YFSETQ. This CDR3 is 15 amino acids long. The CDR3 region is CASSLGQGKTDTQYF. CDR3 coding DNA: TGCGCCAGCAGCCTGGGACAGGGGAAGACAGATACGCAGTATTTT.

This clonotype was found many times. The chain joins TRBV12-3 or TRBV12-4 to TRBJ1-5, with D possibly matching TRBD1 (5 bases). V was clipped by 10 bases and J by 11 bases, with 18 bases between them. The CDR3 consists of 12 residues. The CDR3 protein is CATREVGGAQHF. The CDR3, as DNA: TGTGCCACCAGAGAAGTCGGGGGGGCCCAGCATTTT.

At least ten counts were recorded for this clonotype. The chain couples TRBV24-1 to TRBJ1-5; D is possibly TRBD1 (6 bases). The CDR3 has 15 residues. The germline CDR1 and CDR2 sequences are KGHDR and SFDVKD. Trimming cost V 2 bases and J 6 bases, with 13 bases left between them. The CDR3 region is CATSDSPGEAQPQHF. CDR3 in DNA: TGTGCCACCAGTGATTCGCCAGGGGAAGCTCAGCCCCAGCATTTT.

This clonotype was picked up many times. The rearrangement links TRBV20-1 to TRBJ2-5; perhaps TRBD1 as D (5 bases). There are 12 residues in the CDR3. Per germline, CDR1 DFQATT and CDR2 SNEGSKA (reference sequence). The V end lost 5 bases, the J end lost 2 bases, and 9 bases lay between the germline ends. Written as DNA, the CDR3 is TGCAGTGCTGGACATCGTCAAGAGACCCAGTACTTC. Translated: CSAGHRQETQYF.

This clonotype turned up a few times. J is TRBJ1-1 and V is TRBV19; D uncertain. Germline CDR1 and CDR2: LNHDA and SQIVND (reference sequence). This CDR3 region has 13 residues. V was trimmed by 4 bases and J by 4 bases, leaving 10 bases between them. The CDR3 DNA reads TGTGCCAGTAGTAACACGAGGAGCACTGAAGCTTTCTTT. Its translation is CASSNTRSTEAFF.

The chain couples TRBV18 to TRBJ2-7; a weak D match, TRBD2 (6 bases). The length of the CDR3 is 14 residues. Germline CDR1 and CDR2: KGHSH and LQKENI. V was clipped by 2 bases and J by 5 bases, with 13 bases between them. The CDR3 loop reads CASSPRVREDEQYF. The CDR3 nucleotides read TGTGCCAGCTCACCAAGAGTGAGGGAGGACGAGCAGTACTTC.